There are a few counts of the clone carrying this T cell receptor (beta chain). The antigen remains undetermined. This may be a read error: a much more frequent sequence differs by one nucleotide. This record comes from a study of metastatic and nonmetastatic thyroid tumors. Study-level information: Repertoire data that came from the blood and tumor or nodule tissue of malignant and benign thyroid patients were compared.

The length of the CDR3 is 14 residues. Germline V lookup: CDR1 SGHRS, CDR2 YFSETQ. Through MiXCR, TCRdb re-clonotyped the PCR reads. The repertoire holds about 92,000 clones, with about 15% as singletons. No patient had received any treatment before thyroid surgery. Whole-study findings and limits: Benign nodules were reported to have significantly lower TCR beta diversity than malignant thyroid tumors, in blood and tumor.

The sequence came from a female donor with papillary thyroid cancer or a benign thyroid nodule (not recorded which). Some clones in this sample may be carry-over from other donors' samples. The chain is built from TRBV5-1 and TRBJ1-5; 9 bases line up with TRBD1. The source material was blood. The CDR3 reads CASRPDRGNHPQHF. DNA of the CDR3: TGCGCCAGCAGGCCGGACAGGGGCAATCATCCCCAGCATTTT.